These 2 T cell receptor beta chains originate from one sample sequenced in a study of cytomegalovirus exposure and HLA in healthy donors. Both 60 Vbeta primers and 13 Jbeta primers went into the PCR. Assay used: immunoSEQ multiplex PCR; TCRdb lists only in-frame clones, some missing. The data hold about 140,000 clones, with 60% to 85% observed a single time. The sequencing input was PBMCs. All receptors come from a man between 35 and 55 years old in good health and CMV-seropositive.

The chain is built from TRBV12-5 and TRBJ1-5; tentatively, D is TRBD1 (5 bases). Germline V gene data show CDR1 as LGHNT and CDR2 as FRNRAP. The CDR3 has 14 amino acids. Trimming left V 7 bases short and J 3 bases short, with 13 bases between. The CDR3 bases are TGTGCTAGTGCCCAAGGAGGGGTCAATCAGCCCCAGCATTTT. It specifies CASAQGGVNQPQHF.

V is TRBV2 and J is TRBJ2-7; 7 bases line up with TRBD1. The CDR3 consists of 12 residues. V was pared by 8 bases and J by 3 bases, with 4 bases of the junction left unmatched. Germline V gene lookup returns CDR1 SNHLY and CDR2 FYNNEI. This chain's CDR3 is CASRDRVYEQYF. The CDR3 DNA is TGTGCCAGCCGGGACAGAGTCTACGAGCAGTACTTC. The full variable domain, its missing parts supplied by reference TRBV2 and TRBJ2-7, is EPEVTQTPSHQVTQMGQEVILRCVPISNHLYFYWYRQILGQKVEFLVSFYNNEISEKSEIFDDQFSVERPDGSNFTLKIRSTKLEDSAMYFCASRDRVYEQYFGPGTRLTVT.